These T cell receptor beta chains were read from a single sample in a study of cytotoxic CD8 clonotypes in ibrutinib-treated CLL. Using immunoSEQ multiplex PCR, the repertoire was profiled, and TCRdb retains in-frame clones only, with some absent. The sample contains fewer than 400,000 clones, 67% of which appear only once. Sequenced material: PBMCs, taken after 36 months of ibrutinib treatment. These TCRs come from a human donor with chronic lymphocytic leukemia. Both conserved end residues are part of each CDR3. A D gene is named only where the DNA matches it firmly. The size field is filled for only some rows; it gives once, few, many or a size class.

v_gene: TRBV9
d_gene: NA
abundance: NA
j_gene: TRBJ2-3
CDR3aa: CASRARETTDTQYF
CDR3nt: TGTGCCAGCAGGGCTCGGGAGACTACAGATACGCAGTATTTT

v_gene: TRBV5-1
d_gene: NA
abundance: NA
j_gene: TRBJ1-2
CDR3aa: CASWKTGRRGYTF
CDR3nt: TGCGCCAGCTGGAAGACGGGTCGGAGGGGCTACACCTTC

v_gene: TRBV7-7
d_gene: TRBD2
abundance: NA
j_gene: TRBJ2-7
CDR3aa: CASSLAELAGVCEQYF
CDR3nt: TGTGCCAGCAGCTTAGCGGAACTAGCGGGAGTCTGCGAGCAGTACTTC

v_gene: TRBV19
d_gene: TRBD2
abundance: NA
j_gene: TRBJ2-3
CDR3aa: CACSRMASGIVADTQYF
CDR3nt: TGTGCCTGCTCTCGTATGGCTAGCGGGATAGTGGCAGATACGCAGTATTTT

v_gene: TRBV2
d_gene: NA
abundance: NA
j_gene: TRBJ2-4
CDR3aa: CASSEEAADIQYF
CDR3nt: TGTGCCAGCAGTGAGGAGGCCGCGGACATTCAGTACTTC

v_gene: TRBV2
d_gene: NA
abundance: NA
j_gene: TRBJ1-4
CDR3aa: CASRETASGEKLFF
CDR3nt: TGTGCCAGCAGGGAGACAGCTTCGGGTGAAAAACTGTTTTTT

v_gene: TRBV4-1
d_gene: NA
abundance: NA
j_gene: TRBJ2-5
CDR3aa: CASSHPPMETQYF
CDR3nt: TGCGCCAGCAGCCATCCCCCGATGGAGACCCAGTACTTC

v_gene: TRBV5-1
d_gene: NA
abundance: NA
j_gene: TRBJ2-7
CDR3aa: CASSLVREPVVGQYF
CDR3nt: TGCGCCAGCAGCTTGGTTCGGGAACCCGTCGTTGGGCAGTACTTC

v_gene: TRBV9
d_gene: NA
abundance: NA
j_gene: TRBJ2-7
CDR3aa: CASSPERGSAYEQYF
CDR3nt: TGTGCCAGCAGCCCCGAGAGGGGGTCAGCCTACGAGCAGTACTTC

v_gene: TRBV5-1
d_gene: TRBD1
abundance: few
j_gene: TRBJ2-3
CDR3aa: CASSLISPGQGVDTQYF
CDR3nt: TGCGCCAGCAGCTTGATTTCTCCGGGACAGGGGGTAGATACGCAGTATTTT

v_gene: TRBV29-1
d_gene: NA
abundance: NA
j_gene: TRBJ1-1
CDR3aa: CSVGGGTEAFF
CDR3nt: TGCAGCGTCGGCGGGGGCACTGAAGCTTTCTTT

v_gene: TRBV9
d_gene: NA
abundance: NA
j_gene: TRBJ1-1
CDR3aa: CASSGSMNTEAFF
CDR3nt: TGTGCCAGCAGCGGGTCTATGAACACTGAAGCTTTCTTT

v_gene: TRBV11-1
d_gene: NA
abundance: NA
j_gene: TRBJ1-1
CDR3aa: CASRERGYTAEAFF
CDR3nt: TGTGCCAGCAGGGAACGGGGGTATACGGCTGAAGCTTTCTTT

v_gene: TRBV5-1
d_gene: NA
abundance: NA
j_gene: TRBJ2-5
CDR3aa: CASSLGQTQETQYF
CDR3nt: TGCGCCAGCAGCTTGGGGCAGACCCAAGAGACCCAGTACTTC

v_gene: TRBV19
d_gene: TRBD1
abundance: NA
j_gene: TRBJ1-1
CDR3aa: CASSYTGGNTEAFF
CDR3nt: TGTGCCAGTAGTTATACAGGGGGAAACACTGAAGCTTTCTTT

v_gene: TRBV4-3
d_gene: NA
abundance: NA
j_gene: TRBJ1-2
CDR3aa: CASSQDLVINPNYGYTF
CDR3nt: TGCGCCAGCAGCCAAGATCTCGTAATAAACCCTAACTATGGCTACACCTTC

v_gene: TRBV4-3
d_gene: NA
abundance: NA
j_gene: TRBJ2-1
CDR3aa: CASSRGLDYNEQFF
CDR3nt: TGCGCCAGCAGCCGGGGACTTGACTACAATGAGCAGTTCTTC

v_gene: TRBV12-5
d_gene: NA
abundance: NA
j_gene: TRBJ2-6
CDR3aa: CASGFRTSGANVLTF
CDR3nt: TGTGCTAGTGGTTTCAGGACCTCTGGGGCCAACGTCCTGACTTTC

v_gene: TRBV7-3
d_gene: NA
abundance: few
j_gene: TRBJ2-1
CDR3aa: CASSLMGGIYNEQFF
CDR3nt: TGTGCCAGCAGCTTAATGGGCGGGATCTACAATGAGCAGTTCTTC

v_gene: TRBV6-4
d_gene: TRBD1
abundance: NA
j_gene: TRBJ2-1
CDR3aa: CASQARDRGINEQFF
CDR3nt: TGTGCCAGTCAGGCCCGGGACAGGGGGATCAATGAGCAGTTCTTC

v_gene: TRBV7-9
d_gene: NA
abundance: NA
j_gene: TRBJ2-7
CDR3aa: CASSLDGSYEQYF
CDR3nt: TGTGCCAGCAGCTTAGACGGCTCCTACGAGCAGTACTTC

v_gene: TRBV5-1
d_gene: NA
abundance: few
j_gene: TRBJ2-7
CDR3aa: CASSLMGEQYF
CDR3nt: TGCGCCAGCAGCTTAATGGGCGAGCAGTACTTC

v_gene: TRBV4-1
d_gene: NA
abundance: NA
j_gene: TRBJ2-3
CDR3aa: CASSQVFGTDTQYF
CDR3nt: TGCGCCAGCAGCCAAGTGTTCGGTACAGATACGCAGTATTTT

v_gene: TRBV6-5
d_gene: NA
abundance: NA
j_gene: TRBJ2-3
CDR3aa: CASSYSQGADTQYF
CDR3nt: TGTGCCAGCAGTTACTCACAGGGTGCAGATACGCAGTATTTT

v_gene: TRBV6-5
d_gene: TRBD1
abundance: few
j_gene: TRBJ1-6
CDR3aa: CATLQGRNSPLHF
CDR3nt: TGTGCCACGCTACAGGGGAGGAATTCACCCCTCCACTTT

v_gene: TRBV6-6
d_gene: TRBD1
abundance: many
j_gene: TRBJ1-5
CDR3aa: CASSRQGGGNQPQHF
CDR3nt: TGTGCCAGCAGTCGTCAGGGGGGCGGCAATCAGCCCCAGCATTTT

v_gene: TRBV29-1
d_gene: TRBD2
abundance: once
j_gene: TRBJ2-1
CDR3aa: CSVEDGLVEQFF
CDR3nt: TGCAGCGTTGAAGACGGACTAGTCGAGCAGTTCTTC

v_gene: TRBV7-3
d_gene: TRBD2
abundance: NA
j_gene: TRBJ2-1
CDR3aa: CASSPRGENNEQFF
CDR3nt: TGTGCCAGCAGCCCCCGGGGGGAGAACAATGAGCAGTTCTTC

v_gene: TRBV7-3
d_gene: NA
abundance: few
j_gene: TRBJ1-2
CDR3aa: CASSSRDGIGYTF
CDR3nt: TGTGCCAGCAGCTCCCGGGACGGCATTGGCTACACCTTC

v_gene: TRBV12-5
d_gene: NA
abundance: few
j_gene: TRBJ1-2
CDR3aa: CASGLVPGVGRSYGYTF
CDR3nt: TGTGCTAGTGGTTTGGTACCCGGCGTAGGGCGGTCATATGGCTACACCTTC

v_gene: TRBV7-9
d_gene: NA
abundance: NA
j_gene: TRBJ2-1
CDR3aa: CASSLLDSYNEQFF
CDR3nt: TGTGCCAGCAGCTTATTGGACTCCTACAATGAGCAGTTCTTC

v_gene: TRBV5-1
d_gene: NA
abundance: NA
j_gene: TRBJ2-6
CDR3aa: CASSIGGSGANVLTF
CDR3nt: TGCGCCAGCAGCATCGGGGGATCTGGGGCCAACGTCCTGACTTTC

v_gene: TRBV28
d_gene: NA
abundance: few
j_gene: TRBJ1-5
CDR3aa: CASSFIQPQHF
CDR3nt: TGTGCCAGCAGTTTTATTCAGCCCCAGCATTTT

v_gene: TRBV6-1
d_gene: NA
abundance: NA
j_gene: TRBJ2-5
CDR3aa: CASRGPAETQYF
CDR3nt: TGTGCCAGCCGGGGCCCAGCGGAGACCCAGTACTTC

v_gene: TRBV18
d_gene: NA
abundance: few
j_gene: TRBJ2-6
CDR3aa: CASSPSLPGTGANVLTF
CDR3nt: TGTGCCAGCTCACCCTCCCTGCCAGGGACCGGGGCCAACGTCCTGACTTTC

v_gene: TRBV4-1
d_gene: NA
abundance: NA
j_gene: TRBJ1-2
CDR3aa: CASSQVLMGRGYTF
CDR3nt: TGCGCCAGCAGCCAAGTTCTGATGGGGCGTGGCTACACCTTC

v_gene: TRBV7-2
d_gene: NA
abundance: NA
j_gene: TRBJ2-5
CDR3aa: CASSFDWAQETQYF
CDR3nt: TGTGCCAGCAGCTTCGACTGGGCCCAAGAGACCCAGTACTTC

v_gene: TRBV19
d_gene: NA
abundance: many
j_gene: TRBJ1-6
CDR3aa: CASTAWNHYNSPLHF
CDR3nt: TGTGCCAGTACGGCCTGGAATCACTATAATTCACCCCTCCACTTT

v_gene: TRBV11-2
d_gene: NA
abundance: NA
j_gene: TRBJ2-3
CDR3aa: CASSRGTDTQYF
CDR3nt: TGTGCCAGCAGCCGTGGGACAGATACGCAGTATTTT

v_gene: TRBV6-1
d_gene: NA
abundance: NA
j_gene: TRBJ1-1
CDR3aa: CASKGAEIKNTEAFF
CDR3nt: TGTGCCAGCAAGGGAGCAGAGATAAAGAACACTGAAGCTTTCTTT

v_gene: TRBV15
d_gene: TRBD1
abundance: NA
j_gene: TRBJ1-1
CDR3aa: CATSRHRGMNTEAFF
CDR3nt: TGTGCCACCAGCAGGCACAGGGGAATGAACACTGAAGCTTTCTTT